This paragraph reports one T cell receptor (beta chain). This sample is drawn from a study of blood T cell repertoires in COVID-19. At the level of the study: The study drew acute and convalescent COVID-19 samples from the United States, Italy and Spain. In each case, the material was cDNA or gDNA derived from T cells, B-cell-depleted T cells, or PBMCs.

In the original workflow: For nucleated cells, counts were estimated from reference gene primer amplification. Clones were read by immunoSEQ multiplex PCR, and TCRdb kept only the in-frame ones, dropping some. Clone size and the V and J calls come from that table; the DNA yielded D and trimming. The sample records 200,000 or so clones, over 75% being singletons. Sequenced sample: peripheral blood. The receptor was derived from a man at least 80 years old with acute or convalescent COVID-19.

CDR3 DNA sequence: TGCGCCAGCAGCTTGAGGGGGACTAGCGGGAATTGGGGAAAAAACATTCAGTACTTC. The encoded protein is CASSLRGTSGNWGKNIQYF. The chain recombines TRBV5-1 with TRBJ2-4, with 13 bases matching TRBD2. This CDR3 is built from 19 residues. J was trimmed by 4 bases and V by 1 base; bases with no gene match: 11. The germline CDR1 and CDR2 sequences are SGHRS and YFSETQ.